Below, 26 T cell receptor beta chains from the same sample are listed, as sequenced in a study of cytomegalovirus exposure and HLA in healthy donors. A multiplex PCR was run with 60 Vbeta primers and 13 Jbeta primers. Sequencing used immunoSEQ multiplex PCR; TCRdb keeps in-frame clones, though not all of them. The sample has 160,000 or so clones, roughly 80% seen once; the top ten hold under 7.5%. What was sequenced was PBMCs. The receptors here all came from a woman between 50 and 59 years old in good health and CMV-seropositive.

CDR3 sequence: CASSLEAGALGNTIYF. CDR3 nucleotide sequence: TGCGCCAGCAGCTTGGAGGCGGGGGCGCTTGGAAACACCATATATTTT. The chain has TRBV5-1 and TRBJ1-3; TRBD1 might be the D (6 bases). The CDR3 covers 16 residues. V lost 0 bases and J 3 bases, leaving 13 bases between the germline ends. The germline CDR1 and CDR2 sequences are SGHRS and YFSETQ.

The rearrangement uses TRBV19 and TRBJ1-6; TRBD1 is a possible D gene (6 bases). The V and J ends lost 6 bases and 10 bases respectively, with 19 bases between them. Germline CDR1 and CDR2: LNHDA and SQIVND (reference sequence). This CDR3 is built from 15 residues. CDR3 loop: CASRPQGTTISPLHF. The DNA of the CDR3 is TGTGCCAGTAGACCACAGGGAACGACCATCTCACCCCTCCACTTT. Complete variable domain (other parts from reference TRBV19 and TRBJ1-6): DGGITQSPKYLFRKEGQNVTLSCEQNLNHDAMYWYRQDPGQGLRLIYYSQIVNDFQKGDIAEGYSVSREKKESFPLTVTSAQKNPTAFYLCASRPQGTTISPLHFGNGTRLTVT.

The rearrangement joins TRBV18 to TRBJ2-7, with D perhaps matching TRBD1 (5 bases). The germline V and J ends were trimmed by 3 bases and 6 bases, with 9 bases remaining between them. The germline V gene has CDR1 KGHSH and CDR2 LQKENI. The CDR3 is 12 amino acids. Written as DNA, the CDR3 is TGTGCCAGCTCACCCTCAGGGTCCGAGCAGTACTTC. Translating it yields CASSPSGSEQYF.

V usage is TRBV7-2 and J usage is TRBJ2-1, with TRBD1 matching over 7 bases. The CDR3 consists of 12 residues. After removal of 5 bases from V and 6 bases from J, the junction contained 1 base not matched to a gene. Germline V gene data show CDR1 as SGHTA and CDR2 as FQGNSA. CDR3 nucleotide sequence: TGTGCCAGCAGCCCAGGGGGCAATGAGCAGTTCTTC. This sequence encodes CASSPGGNEQFF.

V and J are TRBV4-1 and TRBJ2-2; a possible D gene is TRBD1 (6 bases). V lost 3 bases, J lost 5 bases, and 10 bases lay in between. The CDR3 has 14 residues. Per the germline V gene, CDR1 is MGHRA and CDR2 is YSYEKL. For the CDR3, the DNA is TGCGCCAGCAGCCACCCTACAGGGACCGGGGAGCTGTTTTTT. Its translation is CASSHPTGTGELFF.

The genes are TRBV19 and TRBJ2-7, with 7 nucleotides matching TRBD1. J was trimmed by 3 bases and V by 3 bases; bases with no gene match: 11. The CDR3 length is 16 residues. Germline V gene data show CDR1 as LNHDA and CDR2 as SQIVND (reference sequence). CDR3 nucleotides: TGTGCCAGTAGTATCCCGATGGGGGCAGGGGGCTACGAGCAGTACTTC. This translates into CASSIPMGAGGYEQYF.

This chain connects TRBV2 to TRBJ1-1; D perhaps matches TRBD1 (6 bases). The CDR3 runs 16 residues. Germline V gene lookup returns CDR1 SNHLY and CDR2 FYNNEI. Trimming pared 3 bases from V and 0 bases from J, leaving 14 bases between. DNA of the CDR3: TGTGCCAGCAGTGATTTCCTAAGGGGGATGAACACTGAAGCTTTCTTT. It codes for CASSDFLRGMNTEAFF.

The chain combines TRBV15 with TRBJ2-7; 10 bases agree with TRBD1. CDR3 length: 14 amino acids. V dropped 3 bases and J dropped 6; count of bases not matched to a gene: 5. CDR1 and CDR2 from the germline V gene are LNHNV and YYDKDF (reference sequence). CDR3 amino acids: CATSRGQGTGEQYF. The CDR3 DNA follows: TGTGCCACCAGCAGGGGACAGGGGACCGGCGAGCAGTACTTC.

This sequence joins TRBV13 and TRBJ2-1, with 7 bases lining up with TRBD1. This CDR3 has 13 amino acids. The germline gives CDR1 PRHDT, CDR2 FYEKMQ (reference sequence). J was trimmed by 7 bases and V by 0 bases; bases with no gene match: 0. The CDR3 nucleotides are TGTGCCAGCAGCTTAGGACAGGGGAATGAGCAGTTCTTC. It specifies CASSLGQGNEQFF.

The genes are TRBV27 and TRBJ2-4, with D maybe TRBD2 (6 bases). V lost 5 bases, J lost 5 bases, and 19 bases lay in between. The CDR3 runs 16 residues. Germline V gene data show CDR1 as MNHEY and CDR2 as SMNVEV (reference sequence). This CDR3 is CASSGGTPEAQNIQYF. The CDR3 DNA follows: TGTGCCAGCAGTGGAGGGACTCCCGAGGCCCAAAACATTCAGTACTTC.

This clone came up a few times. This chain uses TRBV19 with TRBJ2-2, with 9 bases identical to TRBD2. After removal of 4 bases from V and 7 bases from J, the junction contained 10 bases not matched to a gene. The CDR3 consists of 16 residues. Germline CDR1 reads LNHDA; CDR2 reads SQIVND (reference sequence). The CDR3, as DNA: TGTGCCAGTAGTAATGCGGGACTAGCACAGGGCGGGGAGCTGTTTTTT. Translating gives CASSNAGLAQGGELFF. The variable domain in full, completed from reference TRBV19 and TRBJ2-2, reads DGGITQSPKYLFRKEGQNVTLSCEQNLNHDAMYWYRQDPGQGLRLIYYSQIVNDFQKGDIAEGYSVSREKKESFPLTVTSAQKNPTAFYLCASSNAGLAQGGELFFGEGSRLTVL.

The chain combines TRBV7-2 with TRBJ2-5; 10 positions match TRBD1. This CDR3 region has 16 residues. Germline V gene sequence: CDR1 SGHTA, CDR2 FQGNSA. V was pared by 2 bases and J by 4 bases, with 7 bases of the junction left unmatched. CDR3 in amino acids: CASSLRLGQGRETQYF. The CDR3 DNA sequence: TGTGCCAGCAGCTTACGTCTGGGACAGGGGCGAGAGACCCAGTACTTC.

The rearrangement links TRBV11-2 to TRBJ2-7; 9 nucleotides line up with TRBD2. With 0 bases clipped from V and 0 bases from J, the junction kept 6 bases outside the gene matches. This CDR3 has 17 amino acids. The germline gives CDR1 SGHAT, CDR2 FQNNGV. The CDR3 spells CASSLDLASGASYEQYF. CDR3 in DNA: TGTGCCAGCAGCTTAGATTTGGCTAGCGGGGCCTCCTACGAGCAGTACTTC.

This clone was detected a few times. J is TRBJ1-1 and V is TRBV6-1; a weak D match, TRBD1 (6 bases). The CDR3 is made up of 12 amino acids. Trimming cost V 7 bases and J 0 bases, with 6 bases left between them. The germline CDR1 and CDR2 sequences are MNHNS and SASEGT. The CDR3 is CASKGVNTEAFF. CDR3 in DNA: TGTGCCAGCAAGGGGGTGAACACTGAAGCTTTCTTT.

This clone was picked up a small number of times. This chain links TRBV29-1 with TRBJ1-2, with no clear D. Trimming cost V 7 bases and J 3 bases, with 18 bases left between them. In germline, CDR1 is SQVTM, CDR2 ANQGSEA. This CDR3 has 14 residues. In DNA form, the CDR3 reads TGCAGCGCAACGCCCTCAGGTAACGACTATGGCTACACCTTC. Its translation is CSATPSGNDYGYTF.

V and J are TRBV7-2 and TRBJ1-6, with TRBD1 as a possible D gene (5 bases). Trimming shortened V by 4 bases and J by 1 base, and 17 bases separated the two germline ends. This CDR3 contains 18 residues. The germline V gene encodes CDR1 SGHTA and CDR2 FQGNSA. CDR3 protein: CASSSTGGGRSYNSPLHF. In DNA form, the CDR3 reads TGTGCCAGCAGCTCGACGGGGGGAGGAAGGTCCTATAATTCACCCCTCCACTTT.

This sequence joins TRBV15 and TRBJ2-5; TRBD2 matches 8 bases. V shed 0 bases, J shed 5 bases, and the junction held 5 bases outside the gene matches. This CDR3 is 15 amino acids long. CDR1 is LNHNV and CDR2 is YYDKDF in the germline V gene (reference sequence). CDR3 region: CATSRDLLAGETQYF. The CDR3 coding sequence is TGTGCCACCAGCAGAGATCTCCTAGCGGGTGAGACCCAGTACTTC.

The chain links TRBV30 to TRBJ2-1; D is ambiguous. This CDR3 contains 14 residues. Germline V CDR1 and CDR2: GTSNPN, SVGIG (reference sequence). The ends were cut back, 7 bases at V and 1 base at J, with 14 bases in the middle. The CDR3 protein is CASSLEVSYNEQFF. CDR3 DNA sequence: TGTGCCTCCTCCTTAGAGGTTTCCTACAATGAGCAGTTCTTC.

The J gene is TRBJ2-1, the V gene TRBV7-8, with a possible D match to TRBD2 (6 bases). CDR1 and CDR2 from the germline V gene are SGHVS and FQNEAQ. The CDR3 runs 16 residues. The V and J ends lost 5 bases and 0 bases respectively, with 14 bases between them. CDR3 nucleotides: TGTGCCAGCAGCACCACTACTAGCTCCTCCTACAATGAGCAGTTCTTC. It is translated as CASSTTTSSSYNEQFF.

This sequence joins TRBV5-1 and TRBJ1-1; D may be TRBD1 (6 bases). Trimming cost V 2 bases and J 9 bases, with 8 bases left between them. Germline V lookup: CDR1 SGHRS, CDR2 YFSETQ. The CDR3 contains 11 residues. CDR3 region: CASSFQGQAFF. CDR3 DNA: TGCGCCAGCAGCTTCCAGGGGCAAGCTTTCTTT.

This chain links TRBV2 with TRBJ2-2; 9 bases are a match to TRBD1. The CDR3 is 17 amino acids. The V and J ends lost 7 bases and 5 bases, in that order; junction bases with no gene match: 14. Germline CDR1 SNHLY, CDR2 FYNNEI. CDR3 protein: CASTLQGAVRTTGELFF. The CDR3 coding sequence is TGTGCCAGCACCTTACAGGGGGCTGTAAGAACAACCGGGGAGCTGTTTTTT.

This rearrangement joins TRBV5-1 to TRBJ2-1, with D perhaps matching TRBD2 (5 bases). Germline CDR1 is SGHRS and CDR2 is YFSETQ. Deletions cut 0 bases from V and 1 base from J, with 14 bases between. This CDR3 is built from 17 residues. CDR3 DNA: TGCGCCAGCAGCTTGGCCATCGGGGTGAGGTCCTACAATGAGCAGTTCTTC. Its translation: CASSLAIGVRSYNEQFF.

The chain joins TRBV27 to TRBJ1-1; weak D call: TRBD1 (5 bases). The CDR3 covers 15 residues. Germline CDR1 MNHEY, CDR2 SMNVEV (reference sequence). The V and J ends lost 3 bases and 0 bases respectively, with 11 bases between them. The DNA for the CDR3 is TGTGCCAGCAGTTTTTCGGGGGATATGAACACTGAAGCTTTCTTT. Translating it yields CASSFSGDMNTEAFF.

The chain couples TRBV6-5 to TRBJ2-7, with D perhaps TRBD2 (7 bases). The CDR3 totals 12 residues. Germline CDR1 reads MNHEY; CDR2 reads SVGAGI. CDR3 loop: CAEGGDAYEQYF. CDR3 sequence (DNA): TGTGCTGAGGGGGGGGACGCCTACGAGCAGTACTTC.

CDR3 sequence reads: CASSPERGGTADTQYF. CDR3 DNA sequence: TGTGCCAGCTCACCGGAGCGGGGGGGTACGGCAGATACGCAGTATTTT. The genes are TRBV18 and TRBJ2-3; 10 positions match TRBD2. CDR1 KGHSH and CDR2 LQKENI come from the germline V gene. Trimming at V came to 3 bases and at J to 4 bases, leaving 7 bases not matched to a gene. The CDR3 spans 16 residues.

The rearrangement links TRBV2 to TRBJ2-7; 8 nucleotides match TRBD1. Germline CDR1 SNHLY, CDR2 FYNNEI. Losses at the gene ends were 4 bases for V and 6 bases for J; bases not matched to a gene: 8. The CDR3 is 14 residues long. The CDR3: CASSAGQALSEQYF. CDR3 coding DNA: TGTGCCAGCAGTGCGGGACAGGCTCTATCCGAGCAGTACTTC.